This T cell receptor (beta chain) is from a study of T-cell memory formation after mild COVID-19. Germline V gene sequence: CDR1 SGHRS, CDR2 YFSETQ. This CDR3 spans 14 amino acids. Trimming removed 4 bases from V and 10 bases from J; junction bases left unmatched: 8. Whole-study findings and limits: In pre-infection memory, a portion of responding clones appeared, which suggested that cross-reactive memory joined.

Using its own MiXCR run on the 5' RACE reads, TCRdb lists one record per CDR3 protein. The table lists roughly 130,000 distinct CDR3 sequences, 15% to 20% of them singletons, with around 13% in the top ten. In its sample, this clonotype was seen a few times. Its cognate antigen is unknown. The genes are TRBV5-1 and TRBJ2-3, with TRBD2 matching over 11 bases. The clonotype was recovered from an adult woman who had mild COVID-19 (a few samples of this study predate the infection). Cell type and time point are not known. Sequencing was performed on PBMCs or a T cell subset sorted from them (not recorded which). The CDR3 loop reads CASSVSGGASAQYF. The CDR3 region has the DNA TGCGCCAGCAGCGTTAGCGGGGGGGCTTCTGCGCAGTATTTT.